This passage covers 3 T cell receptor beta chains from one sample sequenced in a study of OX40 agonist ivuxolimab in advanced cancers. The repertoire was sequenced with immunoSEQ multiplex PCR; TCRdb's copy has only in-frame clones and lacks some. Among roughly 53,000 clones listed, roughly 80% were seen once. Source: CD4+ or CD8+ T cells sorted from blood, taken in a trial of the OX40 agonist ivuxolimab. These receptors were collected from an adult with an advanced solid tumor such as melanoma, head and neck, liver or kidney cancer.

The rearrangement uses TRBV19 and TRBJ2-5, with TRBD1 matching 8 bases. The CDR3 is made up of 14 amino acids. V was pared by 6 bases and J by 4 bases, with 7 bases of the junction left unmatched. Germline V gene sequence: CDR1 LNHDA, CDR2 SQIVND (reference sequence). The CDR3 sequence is CASSGLRGLETQYF. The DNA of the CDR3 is TGTGCCAGTAGCGGGCTCAGGGGGCTAGAGACCCAGTACTTC. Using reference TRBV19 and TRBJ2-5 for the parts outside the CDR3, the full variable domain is DGGITQSPKYLFRKEGQNVTLSCEQNLNHDAMYWYRQDPGQGLRLIYYSQIVNDFQKGDIAEGYSVSREKKESFPLTVTSAQKNPTAFYLCASSGLRGLETQYFGPGTRLLVL.

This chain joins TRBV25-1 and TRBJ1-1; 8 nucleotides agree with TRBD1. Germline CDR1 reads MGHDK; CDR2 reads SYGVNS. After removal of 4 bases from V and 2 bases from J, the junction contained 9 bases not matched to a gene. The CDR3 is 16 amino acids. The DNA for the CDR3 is TGTGCCAGCAGTGCCGACAGGGGCGTAGGAAACACTGAAGCTTTCTTT. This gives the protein CASSADRGVGNTEAFF.

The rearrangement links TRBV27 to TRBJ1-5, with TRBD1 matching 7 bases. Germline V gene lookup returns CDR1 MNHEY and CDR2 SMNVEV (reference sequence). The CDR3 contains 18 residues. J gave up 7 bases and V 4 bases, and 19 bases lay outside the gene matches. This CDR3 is CASSSTGASPTGGQPQHF. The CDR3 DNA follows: TGTGCCAGCAGTTCAACAGGGGCCTCCCCCACAGGAGGGCAGCCCCAGCATTTT.